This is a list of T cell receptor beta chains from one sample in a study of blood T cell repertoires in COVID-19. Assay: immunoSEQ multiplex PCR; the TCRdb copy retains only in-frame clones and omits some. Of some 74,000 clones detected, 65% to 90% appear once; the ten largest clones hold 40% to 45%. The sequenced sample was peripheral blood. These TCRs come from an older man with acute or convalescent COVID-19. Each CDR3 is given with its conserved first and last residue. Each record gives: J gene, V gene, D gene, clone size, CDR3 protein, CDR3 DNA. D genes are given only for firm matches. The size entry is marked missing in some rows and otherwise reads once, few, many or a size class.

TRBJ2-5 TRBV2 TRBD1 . CASIEDRVIQETQYF TGTGCCAGCATAGAGGACAGGGTAATCCAAGAGACCCAGTACTTC
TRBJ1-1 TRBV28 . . CASSGAGVIEAFF TGTGCCAGCAGTGGTGCAGGGGTAATTGAAGCTTTCTTT
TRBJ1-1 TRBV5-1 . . CASSLGQSHTEAFF TGCGCCAGCAGCTTGGGACAGAGCCACACTGAAGCTTTCTTT
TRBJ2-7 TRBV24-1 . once CATSLGREQYF TGTGCCACCAGTCTAGGTCGCGAGCAGTACTTC
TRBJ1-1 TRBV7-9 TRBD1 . CASTDQGQVNTEAFF TGTGCCAGCACCGACCAGGGACAGGTGAACACTGAAGCTTTCTTT
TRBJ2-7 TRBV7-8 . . CASSLIPSSYEQYF TGTGCCAGCAGCTTAATTCCGAGCTCCTACGAGCAGTACTTC
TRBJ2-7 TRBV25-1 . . CASSGLGGPFHEQYF TGTGCCAGCAGTGGTTTAGGAGGGCCTTTCCACGAGCAGTACTTC
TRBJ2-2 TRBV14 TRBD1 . CASSLARGPANTGELFF TGTGCCAGCAGCCTCGCTAGGGGGCCAGCGAACACCGGGGAGCTGTTTTTT
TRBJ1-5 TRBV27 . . CASSSFTGDSNQPQHF TGTGCCAGCAGTTCCTTTACAGGTGATAGCAATCAGCCCCAGCATTTT
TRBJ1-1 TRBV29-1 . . CSVDPHGNTEAFF TGCAGCGTTGATCCCCACGGGAACACTGAAGCTTTCTTT
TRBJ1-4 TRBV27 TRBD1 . CASGTGGEKLFF TGTGCCAGCGGGACAGGGGGAGAAAAACTGTTTTTT
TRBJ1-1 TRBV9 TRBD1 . CASSVDLRGQTEAFF TGTGCCAGCAGCGTAGATCTAAGGGGGCAAACTGAAGCTTTCTTT
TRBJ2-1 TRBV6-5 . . CAAAPYNNNEQFF TGTGCCGCAGCGCCATACAACAACAATGAGCAGTTCTTC
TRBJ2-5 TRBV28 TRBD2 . CASRQRLAGGNQETQYF TGTGCCAGCAGACAAAGATTAGCGGGGGGGAACCAAGAGACCCAGTACTTC